The entry below describes one T cell receptor (beta chain). Its antigen has not been determined. Within one base of it there is no much larger clone, and no base qualities were kept. Measured from the cysteine to the phenylalanine, the CDR3 is 13 residues long. CDR3 DNA is the only sequence kept; it has 39 bases, read in frame from the first base. V gives up 4 bases and J gives up 5 bases, and the segment between their germline ends measures 12 bases. From the germline V gene, CDR1 is MDHEN and CDR2 is SYDVKM. This specimen belongs to a study of blood T cell repertoires in COVID-19 (dated by TCRdb to the early 2020s). Study-wide context: Samples from collaborators originated in the United States, Italy and Spain and spanned both the acute and convalescent phases of COVID-19. The material from the prospective study consisted of cDNA or gDNA derived from T cells, B-cell-depleted T cells, or PBMCs. Deeply sampled blood TCRbeta repertoires from subjects exposed to, actively infected with, or recovered from COVID-19 were included in the dataset. The repertoires were released in a freely available public database intended as a resource for research on the immune response to SARS-CoV-2. The samples were drawn from two sources: the first 160 participants of the ongoing ImmuneRACE study, and some 1,300 subjects contributed by 6 global collaborators. The sample metadata nearly always contained a de-identified subject ID, COVID-19 status, age in years and sex. Where HLA class I and class II types were available, the types were taken from metadata supplied by the sample provider, not from assay-based typing. What the work shows at the level of the full study, not this receptor alone: How much clinical and demographic metadata was included differed by source and by participant, and the metadata was provided uncurated.

TCRbeta CDR3 regions were amplified from genomic DNA by means of the immunoSEQ Assay, a bias-controlled multiplex PCR. On the authors' methods: Within the assay, amplification of reference gene primers was used to estimate how many nucleated cells each sample contained. To quantify the absolute abundance of each unique TCRbeta CDR3 rearrangement, sequence reads were collapsed and filtered. For each sample, productive Simpson clonality was calculated by taking the square root of Simpson's diversity index across productive rearrangements. The table comes from immuneACCESS by way of TCRdb, which keeps in-frame sequences with V and J called. Part of the clones is missing from these tables; in studies checked, under half for an unresolved V gene and the rest for unknown reasons. V, J and clone size are those of that table, while D and trimming were read from the DNA. Counted in this sample were about 150,000 clones; approximately 90% of them appeared once. The top ten constitute 3% to 3.5% of the sample.

Whole blood was collected in K2EDTA tubes by collaborating institutions according to the institutions' own protocols. Collaborator samples were shipped for TCRbeta analysis as frozen whole blood, isolated PBMCs, or DNA extracted from either sample type. The sequenced sample consisted of peripheral blood. The source of this sequence is a woman in her fifties or sixties with active COVID-19. The chain links TRBV28 with TRBJ2-7; TRBD1 is possibly the D segment (5 matching bases). In nucleotides, the sequence is TGTGCCAGCAGTTCAGGGTATTTGGACGAGCAGTACTTC. It is translated as CASSSGYLDEQYF.